This T cell receptor (beta chain) came from a study of T cells in Graves' hyperthyroidism and ophthalmopathy. At the level of the study: Peripheral blood was drawn at first diagnosis, prior to all treatment. Study findings and constraints: Researchers found most expanded thyroid clonotypes above 0.001 in blood as well. Ophthalmopathy onset followed model prediction by a median roughly six months.

The CDR3 runs 13 residues. Trimming removed 5 bases from V and 2 bases from J, with 7 bases in between. Germline-derived CDR1 and CDR2 are SNHLY and FYNNEI. This clonotype showed up just a few times. Its antigen is unknown. Amplification targeted TCR beta CDR3 regions from RNA transcripts. HTBI primers were the set used in a first-round RT-PCR of the TCR CDR3. TCRdb called the multiplex PCR reads again in MiXCR, with one record for every CDR3 protein. Of about 640,000 distinct CDR3 sequences detected, roughly 14% appear once; the ten largest clones hold around 13%. A patient was excluded if there was uncontrolled infection, other autoimmune disease, pregnancy or lactation.

The TCR originated in a woman in her fifties or sixties with Graves' ophthalmopathy. The chain carries TRBV2 and TRBJ1-3; unclear D gene. The sample was blood. This CDR3 reads CASSRETGNTIYF. The CDR3 nucleotides are TGTGCCAGCAGTCGGGAAACTGGAAACACCATATATTTT.